The 9 T cell receptor beta chains reported below all come from one sample, sequenced in a study of beta chain features in type 1 diabetes. These receptors' antigens are unknown. Overall study findings and caveats: TCRB CDR3s were moderately but significantly shorter in Type 1 diabetes patients in all four CD4+ subsets.

The sequenced template was cDNA made from the entire isolated RNA. Libraries were prepared by immunoSEQ multiplex PCR; TCRdb keeps only in-frame clonotypes and omits some of them. The sample holds roughly 260,000 clones; 11% are singletons and the top ten take 0.017%. Specimen: naive CD4+ T cells from blood. Source of these receptors: a man aged 25 to 40 with type 1 diabetes.

This clone was counted between two and nine times. The chain couples TRBV6-1 to TRBJ2-7; no reliable D call. Trimming took off 4 bases at V and 0 bases at J, with 4 bases between the two ends. The germline V gene has CDR1 MNHNS and CDR2 SASEGT. CDR3 length: 12 residues. The CDR3 is CASSGSSYEQYF. The CDR3 nucleotides are TGTGCCAGCAGTGGCAGCTCCTACGAGCAGTACTTC.

The V and J genes are TRBV7-9 and TRBJ1-1; 7 bases match TRBD1. The CDR3 sequence is 16 residues long. Germline V gene lookup returns CDR1 SEHNR and CDR2 FQNEAQ (reference sequence). V lost 4 bases to trimming and J lost 4 bases; unmatched junction nucleotides: 12. This chain's CDR3 is CASSSPLLTGRTEAFF. The CDR3, as DNA: TGTGCCAGCAGCTCACCACTATTGACAGGGCGCACTGAAGCTTTCTTT.

The V and J genes are TRBV7-2 and TRBJ2-1; a possible D gene is TRBD2 (5 bases). Trimming took off 5 bases at V and 7 bases at J, with 15 bases between the two ends. Looked up from germline, CDR1 is SGHTA and CDR2 is FQGNSA. The CDR3 length is 14 residues. CDR3 bases: TGTGCCAGCAGCCCCCCGCGGCCGGGGAATGAGCAGTTCTTC. As protein: CASSPPRPGNEQFF.

This chain connects TRBV7-9 to TRBJ1-1, with a weak D call TRBD1 (5 bases). The CDR3 consists of 14 residues. Germline V gene lookup returns CDR1 SEHNR and CDR2 FQNEAQ (reference sequence). V lost 5 bases and J 1 base, leaving 11 bases between the germline ends. The CDR3 coding sequence is TGTGCCAGCAGCCCTGGACAAGGGAACACTGAAGCTTTCTTT. Translated, it gives CASSPGQGNTEAFF.

This clone came up a few times. Other DNA sequences within the sample encode an identical CDR3. J is TRBJ2-5 and V is TRBV27; D gene uncertain. This CDR3 is built from 12 residues. Trimming cost V 0 bases and J 5 bases, with 4 bases left between them. CDR1 MNHEY and CDR2 SMNVEV come from the germline V gene (reference sequence). CDR3 amino acids: CASSLSGETQYF. The CDR3 DNA is TGTGCCAGCAGTTTATCGGGCGAGACCCAGTACTTC.

The sample holds a few counts of this clone. The chain carries TRBV11-2 and TRBJ1-5, with no clear D. V shed 5 bases and J shed 7 bases, with 12 bases lying between them. The CDR3 is 13 residues long. Germline V gene sequence: CDR1 SGHAT, CDR2 FQNNGV. In DNA form, the CDR3 reads TGTGCCAGCAGCGCCAGGCGGGAGCAGCCCCAGCATTTT. It is translated as CASSARREQPQHF.

The rearrangement joins TRBV4-3 to TRBJ2-7, with a tentative D call TRBD1 (6 bases). The V gene lost 0 bases and the J gene lost 2 bases, with 20 bases spanning the gap. Germline V lookup: CDR1 LGHNA, CDR2 YSLEER. The CDR3 spans 18 residues. The CDR3 sequence is CASSQDGLDRAFPYEQYF. CDR3 nucleotide sequence: TGCGCCAGCAGCCAAGATGGTCTGGACAGAGCTTTTCCCTACGAGCAGTACTTC.

The chain uses TRBV6-5 and TRBJ2-2; D ambiguous. This CDR3 has 15 residues. The germline CDR1 and CDR2 sequences are MNHEY and SVGAGI. Trimming took off 7 bases at V and 4 bases at J, with 16 bases between the two ends. CDR3 loop: CASTSTARLTGELFF. CDR3 in DNA: TGTGCCAGCACCTCGACCGCGAGGCTCACCGGGGAGCTGTTTTTT.

Details on this clone: Other DNA sequences from this sample encode an identical CDR3 as well. The J gene is TRBJ1-6, the V gene TRBV28; 10 bases are shared with TRBD1. Germline CDR1 and CDR2: MDHEN and SYDVKM. Trimming took 5 bases from V and 10 from J; bases not matched to a gene: 5. The CDR3 loop spans 14 amino acids. CDR3 DNA: TGTGCCAGCAGTCTAGGACAGGGGGGCTCACCCCTCCACTTT. Amino acid sequence: CASSLGQGGSPLHF.